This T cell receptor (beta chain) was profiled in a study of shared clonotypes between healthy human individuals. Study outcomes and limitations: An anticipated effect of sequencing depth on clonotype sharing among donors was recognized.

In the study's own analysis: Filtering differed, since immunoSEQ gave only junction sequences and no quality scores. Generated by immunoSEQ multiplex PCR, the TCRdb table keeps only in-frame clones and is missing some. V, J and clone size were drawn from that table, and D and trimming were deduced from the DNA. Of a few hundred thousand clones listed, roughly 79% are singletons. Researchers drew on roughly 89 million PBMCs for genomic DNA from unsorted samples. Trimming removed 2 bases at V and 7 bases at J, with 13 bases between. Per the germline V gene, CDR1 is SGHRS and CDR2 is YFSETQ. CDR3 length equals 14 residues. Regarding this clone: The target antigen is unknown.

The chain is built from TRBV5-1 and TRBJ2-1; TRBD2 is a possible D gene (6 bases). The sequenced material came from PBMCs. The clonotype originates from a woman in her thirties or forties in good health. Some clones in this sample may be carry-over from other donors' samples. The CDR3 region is CASSFQTSSNEQFF. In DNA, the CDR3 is TGCGCCAGCAGCTTTCAGACTAGTAGTAATGAGCAGTTCTTC. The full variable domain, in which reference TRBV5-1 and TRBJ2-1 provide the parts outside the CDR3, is KAGVTQTPRYLIKTRGQQVTLSCSPISGHRSVSWYQQTPGQGLQFLFEYFSETQRNKGNFPGRFSGRQFSNSRSEMNVSTLELGDSALYLCASSFQTSSNEQFFGPGTRLTVL.